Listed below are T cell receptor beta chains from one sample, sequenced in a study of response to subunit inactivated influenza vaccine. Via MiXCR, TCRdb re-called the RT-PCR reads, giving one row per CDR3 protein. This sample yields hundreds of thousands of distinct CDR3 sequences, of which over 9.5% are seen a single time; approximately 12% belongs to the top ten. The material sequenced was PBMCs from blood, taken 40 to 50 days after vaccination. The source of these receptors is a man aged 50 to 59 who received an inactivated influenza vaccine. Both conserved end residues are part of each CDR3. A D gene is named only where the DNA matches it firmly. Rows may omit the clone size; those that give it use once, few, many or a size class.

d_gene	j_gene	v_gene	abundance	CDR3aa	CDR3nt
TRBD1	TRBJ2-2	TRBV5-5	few	CASSRDRSSGTGELFF	TGTGCCAGCAGCCGGGACAGGAGTTCGGGGACCGGGGAGCTGTTTTTT
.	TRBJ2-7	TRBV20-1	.	CSAMGPRGYEQYF	TGCAGTGCTATGGGCCCACGCGGCTACGAGCAGTACTTC
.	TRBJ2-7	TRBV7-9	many	CASSLDYSEQYF	TGTGCCAGCAGCCTGGACTATTCCGAGCAGTACTTC
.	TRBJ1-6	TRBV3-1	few	CASSQVGLGSSPLHF	TGTGCCAGCAGCCAAGTTGGTCTCGGGTCTTCACCCCTCCACTTT
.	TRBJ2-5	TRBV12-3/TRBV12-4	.	CASSRLGETQYF	TGTGCCAGCAGCCGACTAGGGGAAACCCAGTACTTC
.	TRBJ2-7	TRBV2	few	CASSEWGPSGEQYF	TGTGCCAGCAGTGAATGGGGGCCCTCCGGCGAGCAGTACTTC
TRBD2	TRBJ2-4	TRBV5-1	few	CASSLARDGWEGAKNIQYF	TGCGCCAGCAGCTTGGCCCGGGATGGATGGGAGGGAGCCAAAAACATTCAGTACTTC
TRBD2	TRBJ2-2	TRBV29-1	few	CSVETSGRVRDTGELFF	TGCAGCGTTGAGACTAGCGGGAGGGTTCGGGACACCGGGGAGCTGTTTTTT
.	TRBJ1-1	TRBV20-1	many	CSAGRALGFF	TGCAGTGCTGGCCGGGCGTTAGGTTTCTTT
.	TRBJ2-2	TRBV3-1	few	CASSQRPANTGELFF	TGTGCCAGCAGCCAGCGCCCGGCGAACACCGGGGAGCTGTTTTTT
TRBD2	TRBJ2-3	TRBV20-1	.	CRASKGLAITDTQYF	TGCAGGGCCTCCAAAGGACTAGCGATCACAGATACGCAGTATTTT
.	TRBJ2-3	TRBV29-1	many	CSVHLGSGTDTQYF	TGCAGCGTCCACCTGGGGAGCGGTACAGATACGCAGTATTTT
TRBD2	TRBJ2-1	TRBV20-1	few	CCARDRLAGRYNEQFF	TGCTGTGCTAGAGACCGACTAGCGGGACGATACAATGAGCAGTTCTTC
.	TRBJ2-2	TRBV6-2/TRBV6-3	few	CASRGYGILAGELFF	TGTGCCAGCAGGGGCTACGGGATCTTAGCCGGGGAGCTGTTTTTT
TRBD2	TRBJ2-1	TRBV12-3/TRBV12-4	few	CASSPRTSGGDGQFF	TGTGCCAGCAGTCCTCGGACTAGCGGGGGGGACGGGCAGTTCTTC
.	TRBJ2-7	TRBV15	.	CATSSDLSYEQYF	TGTGCCACCAGCAGTGACCTTTCCTACGAGCAGTACTTC
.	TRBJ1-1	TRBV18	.	CASSPRASEAFF	TGTGCCAGCTCACCAAGGGCCTCTGAAGCTTTCTTT
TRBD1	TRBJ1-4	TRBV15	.	CATSWGRGGGRLFF	TGTGCCACCAGCTGGGGCCGAGGGGGCGGAAGACTGTTTTTT
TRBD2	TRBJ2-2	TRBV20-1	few	CSALAGGTGELFF	TGCAGTGCTCTAGCGGGAGGGACCGGGGAGCTGTTTTTT
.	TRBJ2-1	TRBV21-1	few	CASSKEQKGPYNEQFF	TGTGCCAGCAGCAAAGAACAGAAGGGACCCTACAATGAGCAGTTCTTC
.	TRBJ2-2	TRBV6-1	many	CASSARRSTGELFF	TGTGCCAGCAGTGCCCGACGGAGTACCGGGGAGCTGTTTTTT
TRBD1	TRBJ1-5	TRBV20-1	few	CSAPPPGGNQPQHF	TGCAGTGCTCCTCCCCCAGGGGGAAATCAGCCCCAGCATTTT
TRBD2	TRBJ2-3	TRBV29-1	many	CSVEGLVGIRDTQYF	TGCAGCGTTGAGGGACTAGTAGGGATCCGAGATACGCAGTATTTT
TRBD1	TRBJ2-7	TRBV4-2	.	CASSQDEGAHSAYEQYF	TGTGCCAGCAGCCAAGATGAGGGGGCACACTCCGCCTACGAGCAGTACTTC
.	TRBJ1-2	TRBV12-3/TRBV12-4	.	CASSLEPNYGYTF	TGTGCCAGCAGTTTGGAACCAAACTATGGCTACACCTTC
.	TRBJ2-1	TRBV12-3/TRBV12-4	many	CASRTGTNPTGQFF	TGTGCCAGCCGCACCGGGACCAACCCCACGGGTCAGTTCTTC
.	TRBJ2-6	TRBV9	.	CASSVDPGKRLTF	TGTGCCAGCAGCGTAGATCCTGGCAAACGCCTGACTTTC
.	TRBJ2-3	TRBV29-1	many	CSVETGDTQYF	TGCAGCGTTGAAACGGGCGATACGCAGTATTTT
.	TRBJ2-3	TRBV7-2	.	CASNSETETTDTQYF	TGTGCCAGCAATTCCGAGACGGAAACCACAGATACGCAGTATTTT
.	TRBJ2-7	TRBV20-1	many	CSASDPTYGEQYF	TGCAGTGCTAGTGACCCGACCTATGGGGAGCAGTACTTC
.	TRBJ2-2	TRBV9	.	CASSVAGSNIRELFF	TGTGCCAGCAGCGTAGCGGGGTCGAATATTAGGGAGCTGTTTTTT
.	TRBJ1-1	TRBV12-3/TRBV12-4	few	CASSWGPGKMNTEAFF	TGTGCCAGCAGCTGGGGCCCAGGGAAAATGAACACTGAAGCTTTCTTT
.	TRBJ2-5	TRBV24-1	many	CATSAPGPLYF	TGTGCCACCAGTGCCCCGGGACCCCTGTACTTC
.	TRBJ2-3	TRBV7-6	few	CASSPLGSVTDTQYF	TGTGCCAGCAGCCCCCTGGGGAGTGTGACAGATACGCAGTATTTT
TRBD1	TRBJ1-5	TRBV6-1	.	CASSKQGAGNQPQHF	TGTGCCAGCAGTAAACAGGGGGCGGGCAATCAGCCCCAGCATTTT
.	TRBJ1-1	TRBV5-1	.	CASSLDFAGSTEAFF	TGCGCCAGCAGCTTGGATTTCGCAGGGAGCACTGAAGCTTTCTTT
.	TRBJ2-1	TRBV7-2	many	CASSLFQNEQFF	TGTGCCAGCAGCTTATTTCAAAATGAGCAGTTCTTC
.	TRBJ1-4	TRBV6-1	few	CASSTGAVDEKLCF	TGTGCCAGCAGTACGGGAGCGGTTGATGAAAAACTGTGTTTT
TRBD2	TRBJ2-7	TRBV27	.	CASKKGYSGSYEQYF	TGTGCCAGTAAGAAAGGATATAGCGGGAGTTACGAGCAGTACTTC
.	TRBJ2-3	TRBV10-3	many	CATAGGSPSTDTQYF	TGTGCCACCGCCGGAGGGAGTCCTAGCACAGATACGCAGTATTTT
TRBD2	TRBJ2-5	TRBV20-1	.	CSATGTRYPYQETQYF	TGCAGTGCAACCGGGACTAGATACCCCTACCAAGAGACCCAGTACTTC
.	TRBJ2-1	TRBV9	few	CASSPRTNNEQFF	TGTGCCAGCAGCCCCCGGACTAACAATGAGCAGTTCTTC
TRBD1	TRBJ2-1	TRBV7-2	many	CASSPGQGSYNEQFF	TGTGCCAGCAGTCCGGGACAGGGATCATACAATGAGCAGTTCTTC
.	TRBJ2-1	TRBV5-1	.	CASSYPGWGGTYNEQFF	TGCGCCAGCAGCTACCCTGGTTGGGGCGGGACTTACAATGAGCAGTTCTTC
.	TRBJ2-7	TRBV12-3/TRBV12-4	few	CASSLVPGGGIEQYF	TGTGCCAGCAGTTTAGTGCCCGGTGGGGGAATCGAGCAGTACTTC
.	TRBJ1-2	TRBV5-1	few	CASSLEAVNGYGYTF	TGCGCCAGCAGCTTGGAGGCAGTCAATGGGTATGGCTACACCTTC
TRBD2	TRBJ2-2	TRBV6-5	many	CASRDSPGRGTGELFF	TGTGCCAGCAGAGACTCTCCGGGGCGGGGGACCGGGGAGCTGTTTTTT
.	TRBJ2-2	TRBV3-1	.	CATTQIPLRSNTGELFF	TGTGCCACCACCCAAATCCCCCTTAGATCGAACACCGGGGAGCTGTTTTTT
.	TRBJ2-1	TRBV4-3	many	CASSPGGAHNEQFF	TGCGCCAGCAGCCCAGGAGGGGCCCACAATGAGCAGTTCTTC
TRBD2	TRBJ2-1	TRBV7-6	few	CASSYGLAYNEQFF	TGTGCCAGCAGTTACGGACTAGCCTACAATGAGCAGTTCTTC
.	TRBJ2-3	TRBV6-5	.	CASTLQGSDTQYF	TGTGCCAGCACTTTACAGGGATCAGATACGCAGTATTTT
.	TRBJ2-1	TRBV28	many	CASSSLLGEQFF	TGTGCCAGCAGTTCCCTGCTTGGGGAGCAGTTCTTC
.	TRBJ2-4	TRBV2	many	CARKQNGNIQYF	TGTGCCAGAAAACAGAATGGAAATATTCAGTACTTC
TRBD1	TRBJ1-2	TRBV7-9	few	CASSWDRAGYTF	TGTGCCAGCAGCTGGGACAGGGCTGGCTACACCTTC
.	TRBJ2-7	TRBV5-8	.	CASSLELADEQYF	TGTGCCAGCAGCTTGGAACTAGCTGACGAGCAGTACTTC
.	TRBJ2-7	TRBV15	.	CATSGWGAGSYEQYF	TGTGCCACCAGCGGTTGGGGAGCTGGATCCTACGAGCAGTACTTC